Here is one T cell receptor beta chain with its context. This same CDR3 is encoded by further DNA sequences in the sample. The data are from a study of cytotoxic CD8 clonotypes in ibrutinib-treated CLL. Sequencing used immunoSEQ multiplex PCR; TCRdb keeps in-frame clones, though not all of them. This table holds roughly 24,000 clones, 68% found once. The length of the CDR3 is 15 residues. Germline CDR1 reads KGHSH; CDR2 reads LQKENI. Trimming took 2 bases from V and 7 from J, leaving 15 bases between them. The sequences come from PBMCs, collected after 24 months of ibrutinib treatment. The V and J genes are TRBV18 and TRBJ1-5; the D gene is possibly TRBD1 (5 bases). This receptor was identified in a human donor with chronic lymphocytic leukemia. The CDR3 here is CASSPNRGVEQPQHF. The CDR3 bases are TGTGCCAGCTCACCAAATCGAGGGGTGGAGCAGCCCCAGCATTTT.